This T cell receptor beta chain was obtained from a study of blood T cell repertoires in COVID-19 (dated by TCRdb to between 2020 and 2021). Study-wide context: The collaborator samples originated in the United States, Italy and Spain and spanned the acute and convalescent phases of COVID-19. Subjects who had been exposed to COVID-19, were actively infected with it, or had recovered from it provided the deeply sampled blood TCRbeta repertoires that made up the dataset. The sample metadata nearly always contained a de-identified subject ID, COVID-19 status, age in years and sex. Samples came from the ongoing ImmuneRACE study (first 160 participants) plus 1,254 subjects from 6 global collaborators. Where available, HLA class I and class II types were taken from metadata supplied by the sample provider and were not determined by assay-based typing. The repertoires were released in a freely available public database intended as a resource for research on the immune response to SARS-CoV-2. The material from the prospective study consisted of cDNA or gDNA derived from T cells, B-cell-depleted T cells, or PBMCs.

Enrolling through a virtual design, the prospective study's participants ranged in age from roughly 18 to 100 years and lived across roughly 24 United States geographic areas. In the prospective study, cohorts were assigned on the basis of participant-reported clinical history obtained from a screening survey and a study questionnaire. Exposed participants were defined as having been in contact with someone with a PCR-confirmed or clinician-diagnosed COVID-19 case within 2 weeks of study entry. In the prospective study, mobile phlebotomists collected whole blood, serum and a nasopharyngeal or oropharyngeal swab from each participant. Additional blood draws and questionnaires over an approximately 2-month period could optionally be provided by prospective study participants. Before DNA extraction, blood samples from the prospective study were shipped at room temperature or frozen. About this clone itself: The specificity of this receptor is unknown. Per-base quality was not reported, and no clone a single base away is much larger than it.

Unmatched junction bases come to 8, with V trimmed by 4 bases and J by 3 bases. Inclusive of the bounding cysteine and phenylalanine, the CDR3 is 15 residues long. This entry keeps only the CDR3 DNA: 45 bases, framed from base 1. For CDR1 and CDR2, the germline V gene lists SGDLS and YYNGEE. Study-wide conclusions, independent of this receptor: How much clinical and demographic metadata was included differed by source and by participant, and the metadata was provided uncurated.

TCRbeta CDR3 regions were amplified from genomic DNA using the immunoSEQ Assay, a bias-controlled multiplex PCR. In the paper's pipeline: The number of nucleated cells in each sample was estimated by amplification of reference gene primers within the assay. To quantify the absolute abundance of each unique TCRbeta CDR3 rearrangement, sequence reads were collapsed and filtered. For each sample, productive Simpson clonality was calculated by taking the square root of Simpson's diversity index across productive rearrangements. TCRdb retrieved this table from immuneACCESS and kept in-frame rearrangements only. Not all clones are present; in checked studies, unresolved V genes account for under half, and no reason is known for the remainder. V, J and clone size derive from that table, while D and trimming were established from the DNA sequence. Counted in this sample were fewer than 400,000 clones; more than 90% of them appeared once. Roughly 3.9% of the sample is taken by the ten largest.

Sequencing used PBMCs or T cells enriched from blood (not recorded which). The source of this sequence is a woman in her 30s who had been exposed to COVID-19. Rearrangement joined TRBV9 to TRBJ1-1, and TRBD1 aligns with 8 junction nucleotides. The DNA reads TGTGCCAGCAGCAGAAATCAGGGGGCGTACACTGAAGCTTTCTTT. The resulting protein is CASSRNQGAYTEAFF.